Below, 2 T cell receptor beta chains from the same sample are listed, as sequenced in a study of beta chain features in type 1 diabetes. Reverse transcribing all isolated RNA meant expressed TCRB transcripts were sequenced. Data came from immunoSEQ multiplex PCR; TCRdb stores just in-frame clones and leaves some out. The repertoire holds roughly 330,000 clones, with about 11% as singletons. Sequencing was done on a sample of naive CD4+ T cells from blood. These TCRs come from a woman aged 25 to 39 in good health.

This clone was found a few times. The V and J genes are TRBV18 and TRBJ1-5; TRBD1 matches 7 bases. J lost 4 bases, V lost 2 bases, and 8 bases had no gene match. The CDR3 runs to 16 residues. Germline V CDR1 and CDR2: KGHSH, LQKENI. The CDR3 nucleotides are TGTGCCAGCTCACCAACGCTGGCAGGGGGGAATCAGCCCCAGCATTTT. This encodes CASSPTLAGGNQPQHF.

DNA for the CDR3: TGTGCCATCAGTGAGTCGGAGCGTGATGAGCAGTTCTTC. As protein: CAISESERDEQFF. The V call is TRBV10-3, the J call TRBJ2-1; no clear D. This CDR3 has 13 amino acids. CDR1 ENHRY and CDR2 SYGVKD come from the germline V gene. V lost 0 bases and J 8 bases, leaving 8 bases between the germline ends.